This record concerns one TCR beta chain sequence. This same CDR3 is encoded by further DNA sequences in the sample. V was clipped by 5 bases and J by 7 bases, with 15 bases between them. The CDR3 spans 13 residues. Looked up from germline, CDR1 is GTSNPN and CDR2 is SVGIG (reference sequence). A multiplex PCR was run with 60 Vbeta primers and 13 Jbeta primers. Profiled with immunoSEQ multiplex PCR; TCRdb holds only in-frame clones, not every one. The sample carries around 150,000 clones, roughly 70% recorded once. This specimen comes from a study of cytomegalovirus exposure and HLA in healthy donors. The chain has TRBV30 and TRBJ1-5, with D tentatively TRBD1 (6 bases). The TCR was taken from a man between 40 and 49 years old in good health and CMV-seropositive. Material for sequencing was PBMCs. The CDR3 region has the DNA TGTGCCTGGTCCCAGGGGAGAGACCAGCCCCAGCATTTT. It codes for CAWSQGRDQPQHF.